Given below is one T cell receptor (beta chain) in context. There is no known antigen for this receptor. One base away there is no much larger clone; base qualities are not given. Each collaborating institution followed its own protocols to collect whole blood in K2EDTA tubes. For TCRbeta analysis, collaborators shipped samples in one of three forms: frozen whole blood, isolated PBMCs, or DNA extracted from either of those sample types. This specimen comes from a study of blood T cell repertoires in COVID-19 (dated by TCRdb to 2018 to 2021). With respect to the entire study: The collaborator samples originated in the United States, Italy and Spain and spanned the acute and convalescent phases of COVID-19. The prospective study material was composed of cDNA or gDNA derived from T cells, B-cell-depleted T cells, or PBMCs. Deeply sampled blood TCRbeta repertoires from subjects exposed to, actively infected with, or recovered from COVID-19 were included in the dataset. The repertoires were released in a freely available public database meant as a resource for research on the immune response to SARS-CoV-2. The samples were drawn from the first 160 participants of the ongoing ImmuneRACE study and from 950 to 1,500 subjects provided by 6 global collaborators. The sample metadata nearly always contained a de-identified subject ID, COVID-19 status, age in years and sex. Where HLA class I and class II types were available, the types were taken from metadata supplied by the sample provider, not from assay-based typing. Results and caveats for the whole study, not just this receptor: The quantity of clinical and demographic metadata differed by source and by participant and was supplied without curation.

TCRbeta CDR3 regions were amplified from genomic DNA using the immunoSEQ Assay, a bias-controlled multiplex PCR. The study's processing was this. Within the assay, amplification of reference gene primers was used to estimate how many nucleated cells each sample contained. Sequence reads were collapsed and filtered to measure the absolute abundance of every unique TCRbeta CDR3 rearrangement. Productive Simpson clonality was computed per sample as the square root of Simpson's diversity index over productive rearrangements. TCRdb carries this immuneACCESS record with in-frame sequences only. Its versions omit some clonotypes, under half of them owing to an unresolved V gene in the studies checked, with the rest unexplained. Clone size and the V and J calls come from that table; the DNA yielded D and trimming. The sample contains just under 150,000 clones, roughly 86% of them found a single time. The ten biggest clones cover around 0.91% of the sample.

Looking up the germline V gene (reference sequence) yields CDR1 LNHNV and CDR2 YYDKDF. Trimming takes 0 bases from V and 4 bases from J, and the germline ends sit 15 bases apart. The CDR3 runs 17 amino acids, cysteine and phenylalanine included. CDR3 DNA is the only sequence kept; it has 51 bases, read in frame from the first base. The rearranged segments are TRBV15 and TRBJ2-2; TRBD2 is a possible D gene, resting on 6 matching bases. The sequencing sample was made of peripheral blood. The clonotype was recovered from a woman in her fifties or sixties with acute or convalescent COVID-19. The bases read TGTGCCACCAGCAGAGATTCCCCCAGGCGGGGCACCGGGGAGCTGTTTTTT. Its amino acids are CATSRDSPRRGTGELFF.